This T cell receptor (beta chain) was observed in a study of OX40 agonist ivuxolimab in advanced cancers. At the level of the study: People in dose escalation had one of these cancers: hepatocellular carcinoma, melanoma, renal cell or head and neck cancer.

Profiling relied on immunoSEQ multiplex PCR, and the TCRdb table lists in-frame clones only, not all of them. Of tens of thousands of clones in the sample, around 90% are singletons; the top ten hold approximately 7.4%. Germline CDR1 reads MDHEN; CDR2 reads SYDVKM. This CDR3 spans 12 amino acids. The V gene lost 10 bases and the J gene lost 8 bases, with 17 bases spanning the gap. This clonotype was sampled from an adult with an advanced solid tumor such as melanoma, head and neck, liver or kidney cancer. The sequenced sample was CD4+ or CD8+ T cells sorted from blood, obtained in a trial of the OX40 agonist ivuxolimab. J is TRBJ1-2 and V is TRBV28; no reliable D call. The CDR3 nucleotides read TGTGCCATGGGAGGGCGCCGTGTGGGCTACACCTTC. Protein sequence: CAMGGRRVGYTF.